These 30 T cell receptor beta chains share one sample of origin, sequenced in a study of blood T cells in healthy people across ages. The second PCR ran roughly 6 to 12 cycles with a sample-barcoded 5' primer and J-beta primers. Each CDR3 protein gets one entry after TCRdb re-called the 5' RACE reads with MiXCR. The sample lists about 800,000 distinct CDR3 sequences, around 25% occurring once. This sample also appeared in a second study, on T cells of mothers and their children.

Sample: blood. Receptor source: a boy between 10 and 17 years old in good health.

The CDR3 coding sequence is TGTGCCAGCAGCCAAGAGTTCGAGAAAGAGACCCAGTACTTC. Its translation: CASSQEFEKETQYF. V is TRBV3-1 and J is TRBJ2-5; no firm D call. This CDR3 has 14 residues. Germline V CDR1 and CDR2: LGHDT, YNNKEL (reference sequence). Trimming took 0 bases from V and 3 from J, leaving 8 bases between them.

This clonotype came up many times. The chain is built from TRBV7-9 and TRBJ2-5; 7 bases match TRBD2. The germline gives CDR1 SEHNR, CDR2 FQNEAQ (reference sequence). CDR3 size: 13 residues. Trimming took 3 bases from V and 5 from J; bases not matched to a gene: 3. DNA of the CDR3: TGTGCCAGCAGCTTGTTGGGGGGGGAGACCCAGTACTTC. Residues: CASSLLGGETQYF.

The chain links TRBV27 to TRBJ1-1, with unresolved D. The germline V and J ends were trimmed by 5 bases and 11 bases, with 18 bases remaining between them. Germline loops: CDR1 MNHEY, CDR2 SMNVEV (reference sequence). The CDR3 sequence is 13 residues long. The CDR3 is CASSPPTSKKAFF. The CDR3 nucleotides read TGTGCCAGCAGTCCCCCCACGTCGAAGAAGGCTTTCTTT.

This rearrangement joins TRBV4-3 to TRBJ2-2; 14 bases match TRBD2. Losses at the gene ends were 2 bases for V and 6 bases for J; bases not matched to a gene: 5. The CDR3 has 17 amino acids. The V gene's germline CDR1 is LGHNA and CDR2 YSLEER. The CDR3 here is CASSQWGTSGGPGELFF. The CDR3 DNA reads as TGCGCCAGCAGCCAATGGGGGACTAGCGGGGGACCCGGGGAGCTGTTTTTT.

The genes are TRBV6-5 and TRBJ2-5; 8 bases align to TRBD1. CDR1 and CDR2 (germline): MNHEY, SVGAGI. J was trimmed by 7 bases and V by 0 bases; bases with no gene match: 10. CDR3 length: 16 amino acids. The CDR3 spells CASSYSGTGPSGTQYF. CDR3 nucleotides: TGTGCCAGCAGTTACTCAGGGACAGGCCCCTCGGGGACCCAGTACTTC.

The chain carries TRBV5-1 and TRBJ1-1, with 8 bases lining up with TRBD1. Trimming took 3 bases from V and 3 from J; bases not matched to a gene: 13. The CDR3 totals 17 residues. The germline gives CDR1 SGHRS, CDR2 YFSETQ. The CDR3 spells CASSYYAGGNGDTEAFF. The CDR3 coding sequence is TGCGCCAGCAGCTATTATGCAGGGGGCAATGGGGACACTGAAGCTTTCTTT.

The chain has TRBV3-1 and TRBJ1-4; TRBD1 agrees at 9 bases. Losses at the gene ends were 9 bases for V and 8 bases for J; bases not matched to a gene: 13. Germline V gene lookup returns CDR1 LGHDT and CDR2 YNNKEL (reference sequence). There are 15 residues in the CDR3. CDR3: CASTHVDRGQEKLFF. DNA for the CDR3: TGTGCCAGTACCCACGTGGACAGGGGACAGGAAAAACTGTTTTTT.

This clonotype was seen only a few times. The chain joins TRBV7-9 to TRBJ2-3, with 9 bases identical to TRBD1. The CDR3 has 16 residues. With 7 bases clipped from V and 5 bases from J, the junction kept 13 bases outside the gene matches. Germline assignment: CDR1 SEHNR and CDR2 FQNEAQ (reference sequence). The CDR3 spells CASNEQGAPNGDTQYF. The CDR3 nucleotides are TGTGCCAGCAACGAACAGGGGGCCCCAAACGGAGATACGCAGTATTTT.

The rearrangement links TRBV20-1 to TRBJ1-2, with D hard to call. Germline V gene data show CDR1 as DFQATT and CDR2 as SNEGSKA (reference sequence). The length of the CDR3 is 11 residues. The germline V and J ends were trimmed by 4 bases and 3 bases, with 6 bases remaining between them. For the CDR3, the DNA is TGCAGTGCTATACCGGACTATGGCTACACCTTC. As protein: CSAIPDYGYTF.

This clonotype has more than one count but fewer than ten. The chain has TRBV3-1 and TRBJ2-3; 7 bases line up with TRBD1. V shed 4 bases and J 5 bases; nucleotides not matched to a gene: 9. This CDR3 contains 15 residues. Germline V CDR1 and CDR2: LGHDT, YNNKEL (reference sequence). The CDR3 DNA follows: TGTGCCAGCAGCCCTAGGGACAGAGGATTAGATACGCAGTATTTT. It translates to CASSPRDRGLDTQYF.

V is TRBV7-2 and J is TRBJ1-5; the match to TRBD1 covers 8 bases. Losses at the gene ends were 6 bases for V and 0 bases for J; bases not matched to a gene: 10. CDR1 is SGHTA, CDR2 FQGNSA, per germline. This CDR3 spans 17 amino acids. The DNA for the CDR3 is TGTGCCAGCAGACCAGGGACAGGACCTTATAGCAATCAGCCCCAGCATTTT. This sequence encodes CASRPGTGPYSNQPQHF.

This clonotype occurred a few times. The CDR3, as DNA: TGTGCCAGCAGTTACTGGGGGACAGGGAAAGAGACCCAGTACTTC. It is translated as CASSYWGTGKETQYF. The chain links TRBV6-5 to TRBJ2-5; 9 nucleotides line up with TRBD1. The germline gives CDR1 MNHEY, CDR2 SVGAGI. The CDR3 loop spans 15 amino acids. V shed 1 base, J shed 3 bases, and the junction held 3 bases outside the gene matches.

This clonotype came up a few times. This chain uses TRBV20-1 with TRBJ2-7, with 8 nucleotides matching TRBD2. J gave up 1 base and V 3 bases, and 5 bases lay outside the gene matches. Germline values: CDR1 DFQATT, CDR2 SNEGSKA (reference sequence). CDR3 length: 14 amino acids. The CDR3 nucleotides are TGCAGTGCTAGGCTAGCGGGTCTTTCCTACGAGCAGTACTTC. This translates into CSARLAGLSYEQYF.

The chain links TRBV28 to TRBJ2-7, with no clear D. The germline gives CDR1 MDHEN, CDR2 SYDVKM. V lost 3 bases, J lost 0 bases, and 15 bases lay in between. The CDR3 has 16 residues. CDR3: CASSFNAQNPSYEQYF. In DNA, the CDR3 is TGTGCCAGCAGTTTCAACGCCCAGAACCCCTCCTACGAGCAGTACTTC.

This clonotype has only a few counts. An end of the junction does not agree with germline; a read error may underlie this. V is TRBV7-2 and J is TRBJ2-5; D is undetermined. CDR3 length equals 14 residues. Looked up from germline, CDR1 is SGHTA and CDR2 is FQGNSA. DNA of the CDR3: TGCGCCAGCAGCTTACACAGCCTCCAAGAGACCCAGTACTTC. It yields the protein CASSLHSLQETQYF.

The rearrangement links TRBV29-1 to TRBJ2-5; 8 nucleotides agree with TRBD2. The germline V gene encodes CDR1 SQVTM and CDR2 ANQGSEA. The CDR3 loop spans 15 amino acids. V shed 5 bases and J 2 bases; nucleotides not matched to a gene: 10. The CDR3, as DNA: TGCAGCGTTCCCATCTACCGGGGGGGACAAGAGACCCAGTACTTC. This translates into CSVPIYRGGQETQYF.

As for this clonotype: The junction departs from the called germline gene at one end, perhaps through a read error. The rearrangement links TRBV11-2 to TRBJ2-6, with 9 positions matching TRBD2. Germline V CDR1 and CDR2: SGHAT, FQNNGV. The CDR3 is 19 residues long. This chain's CDR3 is CASSLDRLAGPSGAIVLTF. The CDR3 DNA sequence: TGTGCCAGCAGCTTAGATCGCCTAGCGGGGCCCTCTGGGGCCATCGTCCTGACTTTC.

The sample holds a few counts of this clonotype. V usage is TRBV28 and J usage is TRBJ2-5; D gene uncertain. The CDR3 is 15 amino acids. V lost 4 bases to trimming and J lost 5 bases, with 17 bases between them. The germline V gene encodes CDR1 MDHEN and CDR2 SYDVKM. CDR3 bases: TGTGCCAGCAGTTCACACGGATTGGCGCTTGAGACCCAGTACTTC. Translated, it gives CASSSHGLALETQYF.

In its sample, this clonotype was seen a few times. V and J are TRBV29-1 and TRBJ1-1, with D unclear. Per germline, CDR1 SQVTM and CDR2 ANQGSEA. The CDR3 is 13 residues long. The ends were cut back, 1 base at V and 4 bases at J, with 10 bases in the middle. CDR3 region: CSVEVSDFTEAFF. CDR3 DNA sequence: TGCAGCGTTGAAGTTTCAGACTTCACTGAAGCTTTCTTT.

J is TRBJ2-7 and V is TRBV7-2; 12 bases align to TRBD2. CDR1 is SGHTA, CDR2 FQGNSA, per germline. CDR3 length equals 15 residues. Trimming removed 5 bases from V and 4 bases from J; junction bases left unmatched: 6. For the CDR3, the DNA is TGTGCCAGCAGCCCTAGACTAGCGGGAGAGTACGAGCAGTACTTC. Protein product: CASSPRLAGEYEQYF.

The chain carries TRBV5-1 and TRBJ2-1; D is unclear. The CDR3 runs to 14 residues. The germline gives CDR1 SGHRS, CDR2 YFSETQ. V dropped 4 bases and J dropped 0 bases, with 8 bases sitting between them. CDR3 sequence reads: CASSKSSSYNEQFF. Written as DNA, the CDR3 is TGCGCCAGCAGCAAGAGTAGCTCCTACAATGAGCAGTTCTTC.

This clonotype was seen more than once but under ten times. V usage is TRBV27 and J usage is TRBJ1-5, with D possibly being TRBD1 (5 bases). Germline loops: CDR1 MNHEY, CDR2 SMNVEV (reference sequence). This CDR3 spans 13 amino acids. Trimming cost V 8 bases and J 6 bases, with 14 bases left between them. Here the CDR3 reads CASATGSSQPQHF. Here the CDR3 DNA reads TGTGCCAGCGCAACAGGATCCAGTCAGCCCCAGCATTTT.

This clonotype showed up just a few times. V and J are TRBV28 and TRBJ2-7, with D maybe TRBD2 (6 bases). CDR3 size: 15 residues. The germline V gene has CDR1 MDHEN and CDR2 SYDVKM. V was shortened by 3 bases and J by 4 bases, with 16 bases between the two germline ends. The chain's CDR3 is CASSFPRRGLYEQYF. The CDR3 nucleotides read TGTGCCAGCAGTTTCCCGCGCCGGGGGTTGTACGAGCAGTACTTC.

V gene TRBV10-3 combines with J gene TRBJ2-1, with TRBD2 as a possible D gene (6 bases). The CDR3 length is 15 residues. The V end lost 6 bases, the J end lost 2 bases, and 14 bases lay between the germline ends. The germline CDR1 and CDR2 sequences are ENHRY and SYGVKD. The CDR3 reads CAIRGGVRAYNEQFF. CDR3 nucleotide sequence: TGTGCCATCAGGGGGGGAGTAAGGGCCTACAATGAGCAGTTCTTC.

This clonotype has just a few counts. The chain combines TRBV27 with TRBJ2-3, with D possibly TRBD2 on 5 matching bases. Germline values: CDR1 MNHEY, CDR2 SMNVEV (reference sequence). Trimming left V 6 bases short and J 9 bases short, with 22 bases between. The CDR3 totals 15 residues. CDR3 sequence reads: CASRNWASPQETQYF. As DNA, the CDR3 is TGTGCCAGCAGAAACTGGGCTAGCCCGCAGGAGACGCAGTATTTT.

The J gene is TRBJ2-7, the V gene TRBV20-1; D may correspond to TRBD1 or TRBD2 (6 bases each). The J call is in doubt because the DNA end fits TRBJ2-1 better. The CDR3 consists of 13 residues. Per the germline V gene, CDR1 is DFQATT and CDR2 is SNEGSKA (reference sequence). CDR3 region: CSALQGGYNEQFF. The CDR3 nucleotides read TGCAGTGCATTACAGGGAGGTTACAATGAGCAGTTCTTC.

This clonotype has only a few counts. The chain joins TRBV7-2 to TRBJ2-3; a possible D gene is TRBD2 (5 bases). The CDR3 has 14 residues. Deletions cut 11 bases from V and 0 bases from J, with 15 bases between. The germline gives CDR1 SGHTA, CDR2 FQGNSA. DNA of the CDR3: TGTGCCGCCCGAGGGCCTCTAAGCACAGATACGCAGTATTTT. Residues: CAARGPLSTDTQYF.

Note on this clonotype: The junction departs from the called germline gene at one end, perhaps through a read error. The chain has TRBV4-3 and TRBJ1-6; TRBD1 matches at 9 bases. Germline assignment: CDR1 LGHNA and CDR2 YSLEER. The CDR3 sequence is 14 residues long. The CDR3: CVSSPGQGNSPLHF. CDR3 in DNA: TGCGTCAGCAGCCCAGGACAGGGGAATTCACCCCTCCACTTT.

The sample holds one count of this clonotype. The V gene is TRBV3-1, the J gene TRBJ1-1, with 7 bases lining up with TRBD1. Looked up from germline, CDR1 is LGHDT and CDR2 is YNNKEL (reference sequence). CDR3 size: 15 residues. V shed 0 bases and J 6 bases; nucleotides not matched to a gene: 7. Here the CDR3 DNA reads TGTGCCAGCAGCCAAGAAAGGACAGGTTGGGCTGAAGCTTTCTTT. It translates to CASSQERTGWAEAFF.

This clonotype has just a few counts. The chain is built from TRBV5-1 and TRBJ1-4, with 8 bases that match TRBD1. CDR3 length equals 15 residues. V dropped 3 bases and J dropped 5; count of bases not matched to a gene: 6. In germline, CDR1 is SGHRS, CDR2 YFSETQ. CDR3 sequence reads: CASSSRGRGNEKLFF. DNA for the CDR3: TGCGCCAGCAGCTCCAGGGGGCGCGGGAATGAAAAACTGTTTTTT.